Listed below are T cell receptor beta chains from one sample, sequenced in a study of T cell responses to AZD1222 COVID-19 vaccine. Here immunoSEQ multiplex PCR was the method, and the copy in TCRdb shows in-frame clones only, minus some. The repertoire holds 150,000 to 200,000 clones, with 80% to 95% as singletons. Specimen: peripheral blood, collected 28 days after the second AZD1222 dose. These receptors were collected from an adult who received the AZD1222 COVID-19 vaccine. The CDR3 runs from the conserved cysteine through the conserved F or W. A D gene is named only where the DNA matches it firmly. Size values are once, few and many counts, or a class for expanded clones, and some rows have none.

V: TRBV20-1; size: NA; D: NA; J: TRBJ1-5; CDR3: CSASMFGASGNQPQHF; DNA: TGCAGTGCTAGTATGTTCGGGGCGAGTGGCAATCAGCCCCAGCATTTT
V: TRBV6-2/TRBV6-3; size: NA; D: NA; J: TRBJ2-7; CDR3: CASSYSNARGWDF; DNA: TGTGCCAGCAGTTACTCGAATGCGAGGGGCTGGGACTTC
V: TRBV4-1; size: NA; D: NA; J: TRBJ1-2; CDR3: CASSRQALGDGYTF; DNA: TGCGCCAGCAGCCGTCAGGCGTTGGGGGATGGCTACACCTTC
V: TRBV20-1; size: NA; D: TRBD1; J: TRBJ2-7; CDR3: CSASPDRVHEQYF; DNA: TGCAGTGCTAGTCCGGACAGGGTCCACGAGCAGTACTTC
V: TRBV6-5; size: once; D: NA; J: TRBJ1-5; CDR3: CASKEQLNQPQHF; DNA: TGTGCCAGCAAGGAACAGCTCAATCAGCCCCAGCATTTT
V: TRBV11-3; size: NA; D: TRBD1; J: TRBJ2-5; CDR3: CASSIREGAQETQYF; DNA: TGTGCCAGCAGTATCAGAGAGGGGGCCCAAGAGACCCAGTACTTC
V: TRBV5-1; size: NA; D: TRBD1; J: TRBJ1-1; CDR3: CASSLQGGNTEAFF; DNA: TGCGCCAGCAGCTTACAGGGGGGGAACACTGAAGCTTTCTTT
V: TRBV25-1; size: NA; D: NA; J: TRBJ1-3; CDR3: CASSELYTGNTIYF; DNA: TGTGCCAGCAGTGAATTGTATACTGGAAACACCATATATTTT
V: TRBV10-3; size: NA; D: TRBD1; J: TRBJ2-1; CDR3: CAISESVQGAGGEQFF; DNA: TGTGCCATCAGTGAGTCGGTGCAGGGGGCAGGGGGTGAGCAGTTCTTC
V: TRBV14; size: NA; D: NA; J: TRBJ2-1; CDR3: CASSMTRERYNEQFF; DNA: TGTGCCAGCAGTATGACCCGGGAGAGGTACAATGAGCAGTTCTTC
V: TRBV6-6; size: NA; D: NA; J: TRBJ1-2; CDR3: CASRLSLGRGYGYTF; DNA: TGTGCCAGCAGGCTGTCCTTGGGGCGTGGCTATGGCTACACCTTC
V: TRBV19; size: NA; D: NA; J: TRBJ1-5; CDR3: CASSKGGGQPQHF; DNA: TGTGCCAGTAGTAAGGGGGGAGGACAGCCCCAGCATTTT
V: TRBV6-5; size: NA; D: TRBD1; J: TRBJ2-2; CDR3: CASSYSGWTGGGELFF; DNA: TGTGCCAGCAGTTACTCTGGATGGACAGGGGGCGGGGAGCTGTTTTTT
V: TRBV7-2; size: NA; D: TRBD1; J: TRBJ2-7; CDR3: CASSLHNPGQGYEQYF; DNA: TGTGCCAGCAGCTTGCATAATCCGGGACAGGGCTACGAGCAGTACTTC
V: TRBV30; size: NA; D: NA; J: TRBJ1-6; CDR3: CAWERLDNFNSPLHF; DNA: TGTGCCTGGGAAAGGCTGGACAACTTTAATTCACCCCTCCACTTT
V: TRBV6-1; size: once; D: NA; J: TRBJ2-1; CDR3: CASRLTGPGNNEQFF; DNA: TGTGCCAGCAGGCTAACGGGACCCGGGAACAATGAGCAGTTCTTC
V: TRBV25-1; size: NA; D: NA; J: TRBJ1-2; CDR3: CASSGTERYGYTF; DNA: TGTGCCAGCAGTGGGACAGAACGCTATGGCTACACCTTC
V: TRBV4-2; size: once; D: TRBD2; J: TRBJ2-3; CDR3: CASSQDRLAGGPSTQYF; DNA: TGTGCCAGCAGCCAAGATCGGCTAGCGGGGGGTCCAAGTACGCAGTATTTT
V: TRBV3-1/TRBV3-2; size: NA; D: NA; J: TRBJ2-2; CDR3: CASSQGGGGELFF; DNA: TGTGCCAGCAGCCAAGGGGGTGGCGGGGAGCTGTTTTTT
V: TRBV11-3; size: NA; D: NA; J: TRBJ1-4; CDR3: CASSLVGSTNEKLFF; DNA: TGTGCCAGCAGCTTAGTGGGGAGTACTAATGAAAAACTGTTTTTT
V: TRBV11-2; size: NA; D: NA; J: TRBJ1-1; CDR3: CASSFDRQVAAFF; DNA: TGTGCCAGCAGCTTTGACAGACAGGTGGCAGCTTTCTTT
V: TRBV13; size: NA; D: TRBD1; J: TRBJ1-1; CDR3: CASSSGQGLRNTEAFF; DNA: TGTGCCAGCAGCTCGGGACAGGGTCTTAGGAACACTGAAGCTTTCTTT
V: TRBV6-4; size: NA; D: TRBD1; J: TRBJ1-6; CDR3: CASSPTGGWDSPLHF; DNA: TGTGCCAGCAGCCCAACAGGGGGCTGGGATTCACCCCTCCACTTT
V: TRBV9; size: NA; D: NA; J: TRBJ1-1; CDR3: CASSVRGSDTEAFF; DNA: TGTGCCAGCAGCGTAAGAGGGAGTGATACTGAAGCTTTCTTT
V: TRBV6-2/TRBV6-3; size: NA; D: TRBD2; J: TRBJ2-1; CDR3: CASSGLAGRGEQFF; DNA: TGTGCCAGCAGCGGACTAGCGGGTCGGGGTGAGCAGTTCTTC
V: TRBV30; size: NA; D: NA; J: TRBJ1-5; CDR3: CAWSVRGFPAYSNQPQHF; DNA: TGTGCCTGGAGTGTAAGGGGGTTCCCGGCCTATAGCAATCAGCCCCAGCATTTT
V: TRBV6-2/TRBV6-3; size: NA; D: NA; J: TRBJ2-2; CDR3: CASSYSVSSTGELFF; DNA: TGTGCCAGCAGTTACTCGGTCAGCTCGACCGGGGAGCTGTTTTTT
V: TRBV6-5; size: NA; D: NA; J: TRBJ1-4; CDR3: CASRTRGEDEKLFF; DNA: TGTGCCAGCAGGACCCGGGGAGAGGATGAAAAACTGTTTTTT
V: TRBV7-2; size: NA; D: TRBD2; J: TRBJ2-7; CDR3: CASSLGTSGRAYEQYF; DNA: TGTGCCAGCAGCTTAGGGACTAGCGGGAGGGCCTACGAGCAGTACTTC
V: TRBV3-1/TRBV3-2; size: NA; D: NA; J: TRBJ1-1; CDR3: CASSQDPRRGLMNTEAFF; DNA: TGTGCCAGCAGCCAAGACCCGAGACGGGGCCTCATGAACACTGAAGCTTTCTTT
V: TRBV12-3/TRBV12-4; size: NA; D: NA; J: TRBJ1-2; CDR3: CASSLPGGYTF; DNA: TGTGCCAGCAGTTTACCAGGCGGCTACACCTTC
V: TRBV11-2; size: NA; D: NA; J: TRBJ1-3; CDR3: CASSLLRQDLSGNTIYF; DNA: TGTGCCAGCAGCTTACTGAGACAGGACCTCTCTGGAAACACCATATATTTT
V: TRBV6-5; size: NA; D: NA; J: TRBJ1-4; CDR3: CASGGAVGDEKLFF; DNA: TGTGCCAGCGGCGGAGCGGTCGGGGATGAAAAACTGTTTTTT
V: TRBV28; size: NA; D: TRBD1; J: TRBJ1-6; CDR3: CASSLLGGGEVNSPLHF; DNA: TGTGCCAGCAGTTTATTGGGAGGGGGCGAAGTAAATTCACCCCTCCACTTT
V: TRBV18; size: NA; D: NA; J: TRBJ2-7; CDR3: CASSPSSYEQYF; DNA: TGTGCCAGCTCACCGAGCTCCTACGAGCAGTACTTC
V: TRBV28; size: once; D: NA; J: TRBJ2-7; CDR3: CASSFYYEQYF; DNA: TGTGCCAGCAGTTTCTACTACGAGCAGTACTTC
V: TRBV11-2; size: NA; D: TRBD2; J: TRBJ2-2; CDR3: CASSRTSGARGTGELFF; DNA: TGTGCCAGCAGCCGGACCTCGGGAGCGCGGGGGACCGGGGAGCTGTTTTTT
V: TRBV28; size: NA; D: TRBD1; J: TRBJ2-7; CDR3: CASSSGTGGPYEQYF; DNA: TGTGCCAGCAGTTCCGGGACAGGGGGCCCATACGAGCAGTACTTC
V: TRBV18; size: once; D: TRBD1; J: TRBJ1-2; CDR3: CASSRDRSLSYGYTF; DNA: TGTGCCAGCTCACGGGACAGAAGCCTCTCCTATGGCTACACCTTC
V: TRBV6-1; size: NA; D: NA; J: TRBJ1-1; CDR3: CASSEQGLNTEAFF; DNA: TGTGCCAGCAGTGAACAGGGACTGAACACTGAAGCTTTCTTT
V: TRBV6-6; size: NA; D: NA; J: TRBJ1-6; CDR3: CASSPARGRDYNSPLHF; DNA: TGTGCCAGCAGTCCCGCCCGGGGCCGCGATTATAATTCACCCCTCCACTTT
V: TRBV6-5; size: NA; D: NA; J: TRBJ1-6; CDR3: CASSAPGSDSPLHF; DNA: TGTGCCAGCAGCGCCCCGGGCTCCGATTCACCCCTCCACTTT
V: TRBV27; size: NA; D: TRBD1; J: TRBJ2-6; CDR3: CASSPGTGRPGANVLTF; DNA: TGTGCCAGCAGCCCCGGGACAGGGAGGCCTGGGGCCAACGTCCTGACTTTC
V: TRBV5-1; size: few; D: TRBD2; J: TRBJ2-2; CDR3: CASSAGTSDTGELFF; DNA: TGCGCCAGCAGCGCCGGGACTAGTGACACCGGGGAGCTGTTTTTT
V: TRBV11-3; size: NA; D: NA; J: TRBJ1-6; CDR3: CASSSGSDNSPLHF; DNA: TGTGCCAGCAGCTCAGGGTCTGATAATTCACCCCTCCACTTT
V: TRBV21-1; size: NA; D: NA; J: TRBJ2-7; CDR3: CASRRDRASYEQYF; DNA: TGTGCCAGCAGGCGGGACAGGGCTTCCTACGAGCAGTACTTC
V: TRBV7-3; size: NA; D: NA; J: TRBJ2-1; CDR3: CASSPGGPRDEQFF; DNA: TGTGCCAGCAGCCCGGGCGGTCCACGCGATGAGCAGTTCTTC
V: TRBV4-2; size: NA; D: NA; J: TRBJ1-6; CDR3: CASSQEQRTNSPLHF; DNA: TGTGCCAGCAGCCAAGAACAAAGGACAAATTCACCCCTCCACTTT
V: TRBV5-6; size: NA; D: TRBD2; J: TRBJ2-7; CDR3: CASRGWEGLGSYEQYF; DNA: TGTGCCAGTCGTGGGTGGGAGGGCCTGGGCTCCTACGAGCAGTACTTC
V: TRBV5-1; size: NA; D: NA; J: TRBJ1-4; CDR3: CASSRGPAEKLFF; DNA: TGCGCCAGCAGCCGGGGACCGGCGGAAAAACTGTTTTTT
V: TRBV3-1/TRBV3-2; size: NA; D: NA; J: TRBJ2-7; CDR3: CASSPIVSPSYEQYF; DNA: TGTGCCAGCAGCCCGATAGTATCCCCCTCCTACGAGCAGTACTTC